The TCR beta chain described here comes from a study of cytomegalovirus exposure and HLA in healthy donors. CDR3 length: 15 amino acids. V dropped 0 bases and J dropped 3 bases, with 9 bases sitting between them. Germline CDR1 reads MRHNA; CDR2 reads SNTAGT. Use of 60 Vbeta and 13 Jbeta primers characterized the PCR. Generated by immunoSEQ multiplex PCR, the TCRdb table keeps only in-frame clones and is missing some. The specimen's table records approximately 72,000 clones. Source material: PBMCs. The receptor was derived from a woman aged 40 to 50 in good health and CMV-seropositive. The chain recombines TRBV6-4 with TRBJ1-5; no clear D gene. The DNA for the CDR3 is TGTGCCAGCAGTGACTCAGTAGAGTCCAATCAGCCCCAGCATTTT. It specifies CASSDSVESNQPQHF.